This T cell receptor beta chain was sequenced in a study of shared clonotypes between healthy human individuals. Looking at the study overall: Per-donor plates numbered three CD4 naive, three CD4 memory, two CD8 naive and one CD8 memory. Study-wide results and limits: Estimated clonotype richness was generally higher in naive than memory subsets. Clonotypes that were shared across a handful of donors made up around 5% of naive CD4 clonotypes. In contrast to clonotypes shared by all four donors, non-shared clonotypes had lower generation probabilities.

The protocol was immunoSEQ multiplex PCR, while the TCRdb copy is restricted to in-frame clones and leaves out a portion. The sample consists of about 820,000 clones, roughly 92% of them appearing once. Terminally differentiated effector memory CD45RA+ cells were left out of the naive CD8 fraction, which was CD45RO-negative and positively selected for CCR7. Concerning this clone: What it binds is unknown.

The sequence was obtained from a man in his thirties or forties in good health. Input material: naive CD8+ T cells sorted from blood.

The CDR3 region has the DNA TGCGCCAGCAGCTGGGTGGACAGCCTTTTTACAGATACGCAGTATTTT. Protein: CASSWVDSLFTDTQYF. The V and J genes are TRBV5-1 and TRBJ2-3; D possibly corresponds to TRBD1 (6 bases). CDR1 and CDR2 from the germline V gene are SGHRS and YFSETQ. This CDR3 comprises 16 residues. V dropped 3 bases and J dropped 3 bases, with 17 bases sitting between them.